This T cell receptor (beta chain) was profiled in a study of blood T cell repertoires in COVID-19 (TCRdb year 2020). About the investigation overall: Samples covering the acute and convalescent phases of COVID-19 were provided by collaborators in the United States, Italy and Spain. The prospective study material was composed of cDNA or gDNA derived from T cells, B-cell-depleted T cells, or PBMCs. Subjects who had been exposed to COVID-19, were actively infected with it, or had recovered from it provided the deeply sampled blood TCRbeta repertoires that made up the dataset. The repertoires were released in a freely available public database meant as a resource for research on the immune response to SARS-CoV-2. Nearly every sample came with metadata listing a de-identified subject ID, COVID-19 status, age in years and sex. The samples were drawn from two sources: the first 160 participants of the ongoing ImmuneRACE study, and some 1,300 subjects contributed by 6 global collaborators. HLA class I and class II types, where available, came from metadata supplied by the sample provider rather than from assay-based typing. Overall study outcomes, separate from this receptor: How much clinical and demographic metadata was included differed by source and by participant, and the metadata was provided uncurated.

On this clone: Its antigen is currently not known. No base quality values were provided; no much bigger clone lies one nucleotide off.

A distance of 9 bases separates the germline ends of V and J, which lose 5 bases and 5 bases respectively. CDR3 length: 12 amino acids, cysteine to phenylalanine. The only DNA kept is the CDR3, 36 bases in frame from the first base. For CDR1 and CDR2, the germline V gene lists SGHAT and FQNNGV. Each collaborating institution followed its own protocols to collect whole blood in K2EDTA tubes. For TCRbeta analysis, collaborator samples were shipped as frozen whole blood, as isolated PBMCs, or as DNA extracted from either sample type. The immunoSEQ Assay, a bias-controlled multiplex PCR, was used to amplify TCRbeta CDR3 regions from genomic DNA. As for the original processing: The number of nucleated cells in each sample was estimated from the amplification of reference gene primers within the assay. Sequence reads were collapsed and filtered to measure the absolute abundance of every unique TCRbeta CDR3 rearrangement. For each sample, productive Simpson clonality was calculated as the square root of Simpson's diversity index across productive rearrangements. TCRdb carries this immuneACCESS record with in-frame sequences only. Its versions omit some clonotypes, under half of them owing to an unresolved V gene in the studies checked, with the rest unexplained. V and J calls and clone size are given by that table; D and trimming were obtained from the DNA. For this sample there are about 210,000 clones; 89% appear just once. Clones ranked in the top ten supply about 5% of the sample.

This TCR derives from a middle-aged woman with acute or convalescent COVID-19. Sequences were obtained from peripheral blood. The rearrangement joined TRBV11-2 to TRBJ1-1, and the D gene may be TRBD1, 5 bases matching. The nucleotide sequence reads TGTGCCAGCAGCCGTGACAGAACTGAAGCTTTCTTT. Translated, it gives CASSRDRTEAFF.